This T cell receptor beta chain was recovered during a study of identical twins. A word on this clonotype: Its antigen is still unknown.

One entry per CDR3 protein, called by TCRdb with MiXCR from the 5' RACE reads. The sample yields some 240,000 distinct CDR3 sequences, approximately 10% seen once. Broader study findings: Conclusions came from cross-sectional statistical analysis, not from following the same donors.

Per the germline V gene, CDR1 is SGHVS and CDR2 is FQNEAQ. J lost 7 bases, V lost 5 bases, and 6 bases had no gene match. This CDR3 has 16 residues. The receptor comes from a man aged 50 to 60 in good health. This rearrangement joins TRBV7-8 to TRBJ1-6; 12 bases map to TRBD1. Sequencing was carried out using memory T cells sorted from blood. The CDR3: CASSPRDRGRNSPLHF. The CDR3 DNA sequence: TGTGCCAGCAGCCCCCGGGACAGGGGGCGGAATTCACCCCTCCACTTT.